Many counts were recorded for the clone carrying this T cell receptor beta chain. Germline V gives CDR1 DFQATT, CDR2 SNEGSKA (reference sequence). Trimming removed 0 bases at V and 6 bases at J, with 20 bases between. The CDR3 covers 16 residues. The entry originates in a study of identical twins. TCRdb re-derived calls from the 5' RACE reads in MiXCR, one entry per CDR3 protein. Of about 150,000 distinct CDR3 sequences in the sample, approximately 4% were seen once. The specimen was memory T cells sorted from blood. The origin of this receptor is a young man in good health. This chain uses TRBV20-1 with TRBJ1-2; D is uncertain. The CDR3 bases are TGCAGTGCTAGAGATCGCCCCGGGATTACCCGTCATGGCTACACCTTC. Translating gives CSARDRPGITRHGYTF.